The 14 T cell receptor beta chains reported below all come from one sample, sequenced in a study of human T cells and chemical hapten exposure. Using its own MiXCR run on the RACE reads, TCRdb lists one record per CDR3 protein. The table records around 110,000 distinct CDR3 sequences, around 10% of them present only once. Time point given: pre-sensitization, week 0. The treatment is: therapeutic diphenylcyclopropenone sensitization with weekly scalp DPC. Sample: whole blood, taken in connection with sensitization to the hapten diphenylcyclopropenone (DPC). These TCRs come from a woman aged 50 to 60 with alopecia areata. Some clones in this sample may be carry-over from other donors' samples.

The rearrangement uses TRBV27 and TRBJ2-2, with D perhaps TRBD2 (6 bases). The CDR3 is 21 residues long. Per germline, CDR1 MNHEY and CDR2 SMNVEV (reference sequence). Trimming shortened V by 3 bases and J by 4 bases, and 30 bases separated the two germline ends. The CDR3 DNA follows: TGTGCCAGCAGTTTTCTTTTCAGTTTAAGTGTCTGTCGGGGGTTCACCGGGGAGCTGTTTTTT. Translated: CASSFLFSLSVCRGFTGELFF.

The V call is TRBV5-5, the J call TRBJ2-2, with TRBD1 matching 8 bases. Losses at the gene ends were 4 bases for V and 0 bases for J; bases not matched to a gene: 5. The length of the CDR3 is 16 residues. The V gene's germline CDR1 is SGHKS and CDR2 YYEKEE (reference sequence). CDR3 loop: CASSPLQGANTGELFF. CDR3 coding DNA: TGTGCCAGCAGCCCCCTACAGGGGGCGAACACCGGGGAGCTGTTTTTT.

This clonotype occurred a few times. This chain links TRBV5-1 with TRBJ1-3; tentatively, D is TRBD1 (5 bases). CDR3 length: 15 residues. CDR1 SGHRS and CDR2 YFSETQ come from the germline V gene. Trimming cost V 2 bases and J 2 bases, with 11 bases left between them. The CDR3 DNA follows: TGCGCCAGCAGCTTATCACAGGTTCCTGGAAACACCATATATTTT. It yields the protein CASSLSQVPGNTIYF. Full variable domain (remainder filled in from reference TRBV5-1 and TRBJ1-3): KAGVTQTPRYLIKTRGQQVTLSCSPISGHRSVSWYQQTPGQGLQFLFEYFSETQRNKGNFPGRFSGRQFSNSRSEMNVSTLELGDSALYLCASSLSQVPGNTIYFGEGSWLTVV.

This clonotype was detected many times. The chain has TRBV6-1 and TRBJ1-3, with D tentatively TRBD1 (5 bases). V was pared by 3 bases and J by 2 bases, with 8 bases between. Germline CDR1 MNHNS, CDR2 SASEGT. The CDR3 sequence is 14 residues long. The CDR3 region is CASSDRGAGNTIYF. The CDR3 coding sequence is TGTGCCAGCAGTGATAGGGGAGCTGGAAACACCATATATTTT.

This clonotype was counted many times. The chain uses TRBV29-1 and TRBJ2-3, with D uncertain. This CDR3 spans 11 amino acids. CDR1 and CDR2 from the germline V gene are SQVTM and ANQGSEA. Trimming stripped 7 bases from V and 2 bases from J, with 7 bases between. CDR3 nucleotide sequence: TGCAGCGCATCCTACACAGATACGCAGTATTTT. Protein sequence: CSASYTDTQYF.

The table lists this clonotype with many counts. CDR3 region: CSAEKPSYEQYF. Here the CDR3 DNA reads TGCAGTGCCGAAAAACCCTCCTACGAGCAGTACTTC. This rearrangement joins TRBV20-1 to TRBJ2-7, with D uncertain. Germline V gene lookup returns CDR1 DFQATT and CDR2 SNEGSKA (reference sequence). The V end lost 6 bases, the J end lost 0 bases, and 9 bases lay between the germline ends. The CDR3 length is 12 residues.

The sample holds a few counts of this clonotype. The rearrangement links TRBV5-1 to TRBJ2-2, with 8 bases fitting TRBD2. Germline V gives CDR1 SGHRS, CDR2 YFSETQ. The CDR3 runs 16 residues. The J segment lost 0 bases and the V segment lost 4 bases, leaving 5 bases of the junction unmatched. The CDR3: CASSRAGLANTGELFF. The CDR3 coding sequence is TGCGCCAGCAGCCGAGCGGGACTAGCGAACACCGGGGAGCTGTTTTTT.

V gene TRBV6-2 or TRBV6-3 combines with J gene TRBJ1-1; no clear D gene. In germline, CDR1 is MNHEY, CDR2 SVGEGT. The CDR3 contains 18 residues. V lost 2 bases to trimming and J lost 4 bases, with 23 bases between them. CDR3: CASSYTLRQPALGTEAFF. DNA for the CDR3: TGTGCCAGCAGTTACACACTCAGGCAACCCGCTCTGGGCACTGAAGCTTTCTTT.

The rearrangement links TRBV11-2 to TRBJ2-4, with D possibly TRBD1 on 6 matching bases. Per germline, CDR1 SGHAT and CDR2 FQNNGV. This CDR3 has 15 amino acids. Deletions cut 0 bases from V and 1 base from J, with 7 bases between. For the CDR3, the DNA is TGTGCCAGCAGCTTAGAGGGGGCGGCCAAAAACATTCAGTACTTC. It specifies CASSLEGAAKNIQYF.

This clonotype turned up a few times. The chain joins TRBV27 to TRBJ1-2; tentative D call: TRBD1 (5 bases). There are 15 residues in the CDR3. Trimming took off 4 bases at V and 4 bases at J, with 16 bases between the two ends. Per the germline V gene, CDR1 is MNHEY and CDR2 is SMNVEV (reference sequence). CDR3 DNA: TGTGCCAGCAGTTCCCGCGGGACGGGGGTCTATGGCTACACCTTC. Its protein product is CASSSRGTGVYGYTF.

The chain joins TRBV9 to TRBJ2-5; D gene uncertain. The V gene's germline CDR1 is SGDLS and CDR2 YYNGEE. V lost 0 bases to trimming and J lost 0 bases, with 9 bases between them. This CDR3 comprises 15 residues. CDR3 coding DNA: TGTGCCAGCAGCGTAGCCTTAGCCCACCAAGAGACCCAGTACTTC. This encodes CASSVALAHQETQYF.

This clonotype was counted at least ten times. The chain is built from TRBV11-2 and TRBJ2-1; the D gene could be TRBD1 or TRBD2 (6 bases each). Germline CDR1 and CDR2: SGHAT and FQNNGV. V lost 1 base and J 9 bases, leaving 13 bases between the germline ends. The CDR3 sequence is 14 residues long. CDR3 sequence (DNA): TGTGCCAGCAGCTTAGTAGGGGGGTCTCGTGAGCAGTTCTTC. Its translation is CASSLVGGSREQFF.

This clonotype was seen many times. This chain connects TRBV7-9 to TRBJ2-5; TRBD1 aligns across 10 bases. Germline V gene sequence: CDR1 SEHNR, CDR2 FQNEAQ (reference sequence). This CDR3 comprises 15 residues. Losses at the gene ends were 5 bases for V and 1 base for J; bases not matched to a gene: 4. In nucleotides, the CDR3 is TGTGCCAGCAGCCGGACAGGGGGTATCCAAGAGACCCAGTACTTC. Amino acid sequence: CASSRTGGIQETQYF.

The chain employs TRBV6-6 and TRBJ1-5; unclear D gene. The V gene lost 6 bases and the J gene lost 7 bases, with 10 bases spanning the gap. CDR1 is MNHNY, CDR2 SVGAGI, per germline (reference sequence). The CDR3 sequence is 12 residues long. CDR3 DNA sequence: TGTGCCAGCAGACCAACGATACAGCCCCAGCATTTT. As protein: CASRPTIQPQHF.